The present T cell receptor (beta chain) was sequenced within a study of shared clonotypes between healthy human individuals. TCRdb's table, derived via immunoSEQ multiplex PCR, lists solely in-frame clones and lacks some. The table has some 2,400,000 clones, under 97% seen once; the top ten hold roughly 0.13%. The sample comprised naive CD4+ T cells sorted from blood. This sample's subset: CD45RA+ positively selected. The origin of this receptor is a young man in good health.

The CDR3 loop reads CASRTGTGGSYEQYF. In DNA, the CDR3 is TGTGCCAGCAGGACCGGGACAGGGGGCTCCTACGAGCAGTACTTC. The chain recombines TRBV6-1 with TRBJ2-7; TRBD1 agrees at 11 bases. This CDR3 comprises 15 residues. Germline assignment: CDR1 MNHNS and CDR2 SASEGT. Trimming removed 6 bases from V and 0 bases from J; junction bases left unmatched: 4.